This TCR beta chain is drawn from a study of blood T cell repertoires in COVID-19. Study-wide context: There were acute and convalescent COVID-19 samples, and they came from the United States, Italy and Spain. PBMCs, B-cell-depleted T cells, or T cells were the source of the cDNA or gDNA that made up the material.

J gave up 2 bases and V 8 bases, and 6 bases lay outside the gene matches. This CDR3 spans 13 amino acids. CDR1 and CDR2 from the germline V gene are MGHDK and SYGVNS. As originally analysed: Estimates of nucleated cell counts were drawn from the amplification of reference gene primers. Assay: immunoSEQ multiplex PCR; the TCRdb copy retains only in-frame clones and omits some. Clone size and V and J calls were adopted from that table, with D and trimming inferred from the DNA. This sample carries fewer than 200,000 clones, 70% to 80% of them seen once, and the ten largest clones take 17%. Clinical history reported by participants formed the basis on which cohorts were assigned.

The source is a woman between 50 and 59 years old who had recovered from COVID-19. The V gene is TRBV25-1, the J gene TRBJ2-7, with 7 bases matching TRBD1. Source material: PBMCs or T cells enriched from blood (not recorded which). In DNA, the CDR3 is TGTGCCAGCCGGGGACAGTTGGCCTACGAGCAGTACTTC. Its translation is CASRGQLAYEQYF.